Included here is one TCR beta chain sequence, with context. What it recognizes is unknown. The data belong to a study of Graves' ophthalmopathy and Graves' hyperthyroidism. RNA transcripts were the source from which TCR beta CDR3 regions were amplified. Second-round multiplex PCR followed a first-round RT-PCR using HTBI primers. TCRdb re-derived calls from the multiplex PCR reads in MiXCR, one entry per CDR3 protein. In the table there are about 600,000 distinct CDR3 sequences, 39% of which are singletons. V shed 3 bases and J shed 5 bases, with 5 bases lying between them. This CDR3 has 12 residues. In germline, CDR1 is WNHNN, CDR2 SYGVQD (reference sequence). Study-wide findings and caveats: For predicting ophthalmopathy progression, the model had roughly 70% sensitivity and approximately 77% specificity. Blood repertoires reportedly contained most expanded thyroid clonotypes above 0.001 frequency.

Sequenced material: peripheral blood or thyroid tissue (not recorded which). This rearrangement joins TRBV10-1 to TRBJ1-5; D gene ambiguous. The receptor was derived from an adult man with Graves' hyperthyroidism. The CDR3 spells CASSESDQPQHF. The CDR3, as DNA: TGCGCCAGCAGTGAATCGGATCAGCCCCAGCATTTT.